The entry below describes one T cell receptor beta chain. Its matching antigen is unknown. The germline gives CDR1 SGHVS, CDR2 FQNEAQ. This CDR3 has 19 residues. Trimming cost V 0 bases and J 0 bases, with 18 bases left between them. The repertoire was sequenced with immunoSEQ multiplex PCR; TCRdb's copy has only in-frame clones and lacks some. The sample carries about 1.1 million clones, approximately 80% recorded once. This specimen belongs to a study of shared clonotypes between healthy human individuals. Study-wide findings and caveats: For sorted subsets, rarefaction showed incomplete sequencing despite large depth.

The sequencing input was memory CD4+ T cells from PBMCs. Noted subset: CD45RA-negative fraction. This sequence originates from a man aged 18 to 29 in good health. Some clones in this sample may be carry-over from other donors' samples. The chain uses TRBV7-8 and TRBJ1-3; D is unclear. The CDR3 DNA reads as TGTGCCAGCAGCTTAGCGCTTGATGGGGTTACCTACTCTGGAAACACCATATATTTT. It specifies CASSLALDGVTYSGNTIYF.